Sequencing of this TCR beta chain was carried out in a study of cytomegalovirus exposure and HLA in healthy donors listed by TCRdb under 2017. Some background on the complete study: An earlier analysis of 587 of the donors reported approximately 280 Gb of sequence data and approximately 120 million unique TCR beta sequences obtained from roughly 170 million T cells. The number of typed donors differed by locus: roughly 620-630 for A, B, C, DRB1 and DQB1; some 500 for DQA1; some 610 for DPA1; and some 450 for DPB1. To decide whether each TCR beta V gene segment behaved as functional or pseudogenic, an earlier analysis of nearly 600 of the donors relied on high-throughput TCR beta sequencing. Because of strong linkage in the cohort, a few DR-DQ haplotypes were treated as single units for association and clustering. Genome-wide SNP genotypes for about 60% of the roughly 700 donors were used in a later genetic analysis, which treated that subset as a discovery cohort. To predict cytomegalovirus infection status, the study brought together high-throughput TCR immunosequencing, statistical association of individual TCRs with disease status, and machine learning. Of the 398 genotyped donors, 65% to 90% fell in the genetic ancestry cluster associated with self-reported Caucasian donors. On average, around 200,000 unique TCR beta nucleotide sequences were sequenced per donor among 398 genotyped donors of the cohort, with roughly 18% of those sequences being non-productive. The study aimed to test whether cataloging public T cell receptors could reveal signatures of past pathogen exposure. A later analysis re-examined previously published TCR beta repertoires from hundreds of donors and added high-resolution HLA genotyping to investigate patterns of TCR occurrence. All discovery cohort repertoires had been generated on a single sequencing platform. Rather than drawing on any new phenotypic data, the later analysis identified candidate immune exposures from TCR beta sequences and the way those sequences occurred across donors. Donor age, sex, ethnicity and CMV serostatus were compiled together with the repertoire data. Along with the roughly 710-subject first cohort, a separate validation cohort of over 90 different subjects was used. The study used immunosequencing to profile the T cell repertoires of some 600 subjects and linked those repertoires to cytomegalovirus serostatus. An early release covering 500 to 750 HLA-typed donors comprised about 300 gigabases of sequencing data and 85 million to 100 million unique TCR sequences. Both class I and class II loci were covered by HLA typing, at four-digit resolution. Broad study findings and their caveats: The authors suggested that the approach could potentially be extended to other disease states and immunological phenotypes. A later analysis reported that several top co-occurrence clusters appeared linked to parvovirus B19, influenza, CMV and Epstein-Barr virus. According to a later analysis, most CMV-associated TCR beta chains appeared to be HLA-restricted, and the HLA associations seemed to be driven largely by CMV exposure. Linkage disequilibrium might explain the correlated functional status among segregating V segments, but an unknown experimental factor could not be excluded. According to a later genetic analysis, donors in an Asian-associated ancestry cluster had fewer N-insertions in productive TCRs than the approximately 700-donor mean. Across donors, most TCR sequences were observed very rarely, whereas some public TCRs were present in many individuals. A later analysis associated 16,951 TCR beta sequences with specific HLA alleles at a false discovery rate of 0.05. A further reported finding was that TCR beta sequences accurately predicted the HLA-A and HLA-B alleles for most subjects in the first cohort. The presence/absence analyses assumed that sequencing depth was roughly uniform across donors, and that assumption may not be true. A later analysis found that HLA-associated TCR beta chains were more clonally expanded and had lower generation probabilities than equally common non-associated chains. The study listed over 150 TCR beta chains as associated with cytomegalovirus. This cohort had only TCR beta chains sequenced, and the lack of alpha or paired-chain data limited which features could be detected. The earlier analysis of around 600 of the donors excluded roughly 17 rarely observed V segments, including chromosome 9 orphons, because counts were too low. For the cohort, immune exposure information was limited to CMV serostatus. HLA typing was unavailable for some donors at each locus, so association tests used only the typed subset. A cluster of highly shared sequence variants was judged likely to represent a technical artifact of the sequencing pipeline. A later genetic analysis associated a missense DCLRE1C variant with V-gene and J-gene trimming of TCR beta chains, and an independent cohort replicated the association. Cytomegalovirus status was reported to be diagnosed by the classifier with high specificity and sensitivity in both the original and validation cohorts. In an earlier analysis of approximately 600 of the donors, most TCR beta V segments were observed in productive rearrangements about 90% or about 30% of the time, broadly matching IMGT annotations. The 87-base-pair reads could not distinguish some IMGT-functional V segments, including TRBV6-2 and TRBV6-3, so those segments were excluded. Strong co-occurrence of HLA alleles, especially DR and DQ, made assigning TCR associations to individual alleles difficult. In vitro tests confirmed that a few of the cytomegalovirus-associated TCR beta chains recognize cytomegalovirus antigens. In a later analysis, TCR association rates were found to vary across HLA loci, with the most associated TCRs seen for DRB1 alleles and the fewest for HLA-C alleles.

The library was made by the immunoSEQ multiplex PCR assay. For the multiplex PCR, a mixture combining 60 forward primers for TCR Vbeta segments and 13 reverse primers for TCR Jbeta segments was used. The CDR3 region of rearranged TCR beta genes was amplified from genomic DNA by a multiplex PCR assay. The Illumina HiSeq System was used to sequence the amplified TCR beta libraries as 87-base-pair reads. The authors processed their data as follows. In a later analysis, 70 million to 95 million unique TCR beta chains were counted across the 500 to 700 repertoires, and roughly 11 million of these chains were shared by at least two donors. Raw reads were error-corrected and collapsed into unique sequences by a nearest-neighbor algorithm in which closely related sequences were merged to remove PCR and sequencing errors. Alignment of CDR3 sequences to IMGT reference sequences was used to assign V, D and J gene segments. For a sequence to be retained, a match of at least six nucleotides was required to both a V gene segment and a J gene segment. A rearrangement was called productive if the CDR3 had no stop codons and remained in frame with V and J, and every other rearrangement was called non-productive. CDR3 was defined according to IMGT convention as the region running from the second conserved V-encoded cysteine to the conserved J-encoded phenylalanine. Sequences without an unambiguous match to a single V gene segment were excluded from the earlier analysis of a few hundred of the donors. An earlier analysis of just under 600 of the donors called V segments functional above 56.7% productive rearrangements and segregating when the between-donor standard deviation exceeded 5%. A statistical classification framework was developed to diagnose cytomegalovirus status using the catalog of TCR beta chain sequences. In a later analysis, TCR nucleotide sequences were compared against IMGT/GENE-DB human TR gene sequences so that V and J genes could be assigned. The TCRdist pipeline was used in a later analysis to assign CDR3 sequences and most-parsimonious VDJ recombination scenarios. A later analysis defined each TCR beta chain by its CDR3 amino acid sequence plus V-gene family, and excluded reads lacking a unique V-gene family. A later analysis removed 592 highly shared, low-generation-probability nucleotide sequences to deal with suspected cross-contamination and a sequencing artifact. For each public chain, a later analysis derived a clonal expansion index from normalized ranks of inferred template counts within each repertoire. In a later analysis, generation probabilities were computed using a VDJ recombination model fitted to out-of-frame rearrangements, and the results were checked against IGoR. In a later analysis, hypergeometric tests were used to score TCR-TCR, TCR-HLA and TCR-CMV co-occurrence, with a repertoire-size bias correction applied to TCR pairs. In a later analysis, false discovery rates were estimated by permuting HLA or CMV assignments 20 times. In a later analysis, co-occurring TCRs were grouped using DBSCAN, with TCRdist sequence similarity added in when clustering inside HLA-allele-positive subsets. Co-occurrence clustering excluded repertoires with fewer than 30,000 or more than 120,000 public chains, plus five with anomalous nucleotide sharing. TCRdb retrieved this table from immuneACCESS and kept in-frame rearrangements only. Not all clones are present; in checked studies, unresolved V genes account for under half, and no reason is known for the remainder. V and J calls and clone size are copied from that table; D and trimming were computed from the DNA. This sample lists about 190,000 clones; about three quarters were detected once. Approximately 2.1% of the sample goes to the ten largest clones.

The germline V gene gives CDR1 as SGHRS and CDR2 as YFSETQ. Trimmed from V: 4 bases; trimmed from J: 5 bases; junction bases lacking a gene match: 11. The CDR3 sequence holds 16 residues, the cysteine and phenylalanine included. The entry retains the CDR3 DNA only, 48 bases that are in frame from base 1. In total, about 650 healthy bone marrow donors made up the cohort. All cohort members were sampled while nominally healthy, although unrecorded immune exposures were likely present. The donor was CMV seropositive and was included in the group of approximately 310 seropositive cohort members. A peripheral blood sample was collected from each donor, and TCR beta sequencing was performed on peripheral blood mononuclear cells. Genomic DNA was extracted from the blood cell samples with the Qiagen DNeasy Blood Extraction Kit. As to this clone: The antigen it recognizes is unknown. One base away there is no much larger clone; base qualities are not given.

The source of this sequence is a woman aged 25 to 39 in good health and CMV-seropositive. The chain is assembled from TRBV5-1 and TRBJ2-7; TRBD2 lines up with 11 middle nucleotides. The sample consisted of PBMCs. CDR3 loop: CASSLTSGSSTDEQYF. The nucleotide sequence reads as follows: TGCGCCAGCAGCCTTACTAGCGGGAGTTCAACCGACGAGCAGTACTTC.